These 28 T cell receptor beta chains were sequenced from one sample in a study of CD8 T cells in ankylosing spondylitis. TCRdb fed the 5' RACE reads into MiXCR, producing one record per CDR3 protein. The table records 310,000 or so distinct CDR3 sequences, 15% to 25% of them present only once. Sequencing was performed on blood, either unsorted or a sorted T cell fraction (not recorded which). The receptors were sampled from a male donor with ankylosing spondylitis or in good health (not recorded which).

V and J are TRBV9 and TRBJ1-1, with D unclear. Germline values: CDR1 SGDLS, CDR2 YYNGEE. There are 15 residues in the CDR3. V dropped 2 bases and J dropped 0 bases, with 11 bases sitting between them. CDR3 nucleotide sequence: TGTGCCAGCAGCGTCGGAGGCCTCCTGAACACTGAAGCTTTCTTT. Translating it yields CASSVGGLLNTEAFF.

V usage is TRBV14 and J usage is TRBJ2-3, with TRBD2 matching 7 bases. CDR1 and CDR2 (germline): SGHDN, FVKESK. The CDR3 is 16 amino acids. Trimming removed 3 bases from V and 2 bases from J; junction bases left unmatched: 8. The DNA for the CDR3 is TGTGCCAGCAGCCACCGCCAGCGGGGTTTCACAGATACGCAGTATTTT. Its translation is CASSHRQRGFTDTQYF.

There are many counts of this clonotype. V gene TRBV29-1 combines with J gene TRBJ2-3, with unresolved D. Germline assignment: CDR1 SQVTM and CDR2 ANQGSEA. The CDR3 covers 12 residues. Trimming took off 7 bases at V and 0 bases at J, with 8 bases between the two ends. CDR3 sequence: CSANPSTDTQYF. CDR3 sequence (DNA): TGCAGCGCAAACCCTAGCACAGATACGCAGTATTTT.

This chain connects TRBV15 to TRBJ1-5; a possible D gene is TRBD1 (5 bases). V was trimmed by 1 base and J by 3 bases, leaving 13 bases between them. The V gene's germline CDR1 is LNHNV and CDR2 YYDKDF (reference sequence). CDR3 length: 16 residues. CDR3: CATSRGQIFNNQPQHF. The CDR3 DNA reads TGTGCCACCAGCAGAGGACAGATCTTTAACAATCAGCCCCAGCATTTT. The whole variable domain, remainder taken from reference TRBV15 and TRBJ1-5, is DAMVIQNPRYQVTQFGKPVTLSCSQTLNHNVMYWYQQKSSQAPKLLFHYYDKDFNNEADTPDNFQSRRPNTSFCFLDIRSPGLGDTAMYLCATSRGQIFNNQPQHFGDGTRLSIL.

Ten or more counts support this clonotype. J is TRBJ2-7 and V is TRBV20-1; D is possibly TRBD1 or TRBD2 (6 bases each). V was pared by 2 bases and J by 6 bases, with 11 bases between. Germline loops: CDR1 DFQATT, CDR2 SNEGSKA (reference sequence). The CDR3 spans 12 residues. The CDR3 region has the DNA TGCAGTGCTAGATACAGGGAGGCCGAGCAGTACGTC. Encoded protein: CSARYREAEQYV.

The genes are TRBV3-1 and TRBJ1-1; the D gene is possibly TRBD1 (5 bases). Trimming took 1 base from V and 5 from J, leaving 11 bases between them. In germline, CDR1 is LGHDT, CDR2 YNNKEL (reference sequence). The CDR3 extends over 14 amino acids. In DNA form, the CDR3 reads TGTGCCAGCAGCCAAGCCCAGGGAGGGACTGAAGCTTTCTTT. It encodes CASSQAQGGTEAFF.

The V and J genes are TRBV28 and TRBJ1-2, with D possibly being TRBD1 (5 bases). Germline values: CDR1 MDHEN, CDR2 SYDVKM. CDR3 size: 14 residues. Trimming pared 6 bases from V and 6 bases from J, leaving 17 bases between. As DNA, the CDR3 is TGTGCCAGCAGCCAAGGCCGGGACGACCATGGCTACACCTTC. Protein product: CASSQGRDDHGYTF.

The chain carries TRBV10-3 and TRBJ2-7; 9 bases agree with TRBD1. The CDR3 sequence is 12 residues long. CDR1 is ENHRY, CDR2 SYGVKD, per germline. J gave up 6 bases and V 10 bases, and 7 bases lay outside the gene matches. CDR3 amino acids: CATGTGTLEQYV. In DNA form, the CDR3 reads TGTGCCACCGGGACAGGGACCCTCGAGCAGTACGTC.

This clonotype was seen ten or more times. The chain uses TRBV7-2 and TRBJ1-2; 8 bases agree with TRBD1. CDR1 and CDR2 from the germline V gene are SGHTA and FQGNSA. This CDR3 contains 15 residues. The V and J ends lost 2 bases and 4 bases, in that order; junction bases with no gene match: 6. CDR3 amino acids: CASSLPGQGSYGYTF. Here the CDR3 DNA reads TGTGCCAGCAGCTTACCTGGACAGGGCAGCTATGGCTACACCTTC.

DNA of the CDR3: TGTGCCAGCAGTTTAGGGGACAGGGGGACGGCTAACTATGGCTACACCTTC. Protein product: CASSLGDRGTANYGYTF. The chain has TRBV12-3 or TRBV12-4 and TRBJ1-2; 11 bases align to TRBD1. This CDR3 is 17 amino acids long. The ends lost 1 base at V and 0 bases at J; junction bases unmatched: 4.

This clonotype was counted a few times. The CDR3 region has the DNA TGTGCCATCAGTGAGAGAGACCAGCTTCTCTACAATGAGCAGTTCTTC. This sequence encodes CAISERDQLLYNEQFF. The rearrangement joins TRBV10-3 to TRBJ2-1; no firm D call. V shed 2 bases and J shed 3 bases, with 14 bases lying between them. Germline CDR1 is ENHRY and CDR2 is SYGVKD. CDR3 length equals 16 residues.

This sequence joins TRBV6-4 and TRBJ2-3; possibly TRBD1 or TRBD2 for D (5 bases each). Looked up from germline, CDR1 is MRHNA and CDR2 is SNTAGT. This CDR3 comprises 15 residues. Trimming took 4 bases from V and 4 from J, leaving 15 bases between them. CDR3 in DNA: TGTGCCAGCAGTGCCTTGGGGGAGAGGTCAGATACGCAGTATTTT. Amino acid sequence: CASSALGERSDTQYF.

The chain links TRBV7-9 to TRBJ1-4; D is ambiguous. This CDR3 spans 13 amino acids. V lost 5 bases and J lost 8, with 12 bases in between. Germline CDR1 SEHNR, CDR2 FQNEAQ (reference sequence). The CDR3 sequence is CASSPSPGEKLFF. CDR3 coding DNA: TGTGCCAGCAGCCCCTCTCCGGGAGAAAAACTGTTTTTT.

This clonotype came up a few times. The V gene is TRBV11-2, the J gene TRBJ2-2; no clear D gene. The CDR3 is made up of 15 amino acids. Trimming took off 3 bases at V and 2 bases at J, with 10 bases between the two ends. Per germline, CDR1 SGHAT and CDR2 FQNNGV. CDR3 bases: TGTGCCAGCAGCTTTGTCGATCTAAACACCGGGGAGCTGTTTTTT. This encodes CASSFVDLNTGELFF.

The chain links TRBV12-3 or TRBV12-4 to TRBJ2-6, with D unclear. This CDR3 spans 14 amino acids. V lost 10 bases and J 0 bases, leaving 10 bases between the germline ends. Written as DNA, the CDR3 is TGTGCCACCCTCTTGTCCTCTGGGGCCAACGTCCTGACTTTC. Residues: CATLLSSGANVLTF.

The rearrangement uses TRBV21-1 and TRBJ1-6; the table's D call TRBD1 went unverified against the DNA. TRBV21-1 is designated a pseudogene. There are 15 residues in the CDR3. The CDR3 loop is CASRGIRDSDSPLHF. The CDR3 DNA reads as TGTGCCAGCAGGGGGATCCGGGACAGCGATTCACCCCTCCACTTT.

This clonotype was seen only a few times. This chain connects TRBV11-1 to TRBJ2-3; D is undetermined. Looked up from germline, CDR1 is SGHAT and CDR2 is FQDESV (reference sequence). Trimming removed 2 bases at V and 4 bases at J, with 7 bases between. The CDR3 totals 13 residues. The chain's CDR3 is CASSLYVADTQYF. DNA of the CDR3: TGTGCCAGCAGCTTATATGTGGCAGATACGCAGTATTTT.

In this sample, this clonotype turned up many times. This chain uses TRBV11-2 with TRBJ2-7, with D possibly matching TRBD2 (5 bases). This CDR3 comprises 15 residues. Trimming stripped 1 base from V and 0 bases from J, with 10 bases between. The V gene's germline CDR1 is SGHAT and CDR2 FQNNGV. CDR3 nucleotides: TGTGCCAGCAGCTTAGGAATCCGGGGCTCCTACGAGCAGTACGTC. It is translated as CASSLGIRGSYEQYV.

This chain connects TRBV4-1 to TRBJ1-2, with a possible D match to TRBD1 (5 bases). V lost 3 bases and J lost 3, with 17 bases in between. This CDR3 spans 16 amino acids. Germline lookup yields CDR1 MGHRA and CDR2 YSYEKL. The CDR3 loop is CASSQAGTQADYGYTF. As DNA, the CDR3 is TGCGCCAGCAGCCAGGCCGGGACCCAAGCGGACTATGGCTACACCTTC.

The table lists this clonotype with a few counts. The rearrangement links TRBV5-1 to TRBJ2-3; TRBD1 matches 10 bases. The CDR3 has 17 residues. Germline CDR1 is SGHRS and CDR2 is YFSETQ. Germline trimming cut 0 bases from V and 2 bases from J; bases unmatched to any gene: 6. CDR3 DNA: TGCGCCAGCAGCTTGGGGGACAGGGGAACTGCCACAGATACGCAGTATTTT. Encoded protein: CASSLGDRGTATDTQYF.

This clonotype turned up a few times. The chain carries TRBV5-1 and TRBJ1-1; D is unresolved. V was pared by 2 bases and J by 1 base, with 12 bases between. This CDR3 region has 15 residues. Germline assignment: CDR1 SGHRS and CDR2 YFSETQ. The CDR3 bases are TGCGCCAGCAGCTTTGGCCCGGGAGAGAACACTGAAGCTTTCTTT. It codes for CASSFGPGENTEAFF.

This clonotype has just a few counts. The chain links TRBV20-1 to TRBJ2-5; D remains unclear. V gave up 6 bases and J gave up 1 base, with 9 bases separating them. There are 12 residues in the CDR3. CDR1 is DFQATT and CDR2 is SNEGSKA in the germline V gene (reference sequence). The CDR3 DNA is TGCAGTGCCACTACCCTCCAAGAGACCCAGTACTTC. As protein: CSATTLQETQYF.

The rearrangement links TRBV2 to TRBJ1-1; D is possibly TRBD1 (6 bases). Trimming cost V 6 bases and J 0 bases, with 11 bases left between them. The CDR3 has 14 amino acids. Germline V CDR1 and CDR2: SNHLY, FYNNEI. As DNA, the CDR3 is TGTGCCAGCAGCGAGGGGGGGCTGAACACTGAAGCTTTCTTT. Translation gives CASSEGGLNTEAFF. The full variable domain, with the rest looked up from reference TRBV2 and TRBJ1-1, is EPEVTQTPSHQVTQMGQEVILRCVPISNHLYFYWYRQILGQKVEFLVSFYNNEISEKSEIFDDQFSVERPDGSNFTLKIRSTKLEDSAMYFCASSEGGLNTEAFFGQGTRLTVV.

The V call is TRBV7-3, the J call TRBJ2-1, with 9 bases lining up with TRBD1. CDR3 length: 15 amino acids. Germline trimming cut 5 bases from V and 4 bases from J; bases unmatched to any gene: 6. Germline V lookup: CDR1 SGHTA, CDR2 FQGTGA. The CDR3 sequence: CASSTGTGNYNEQFF. The DNA of the CDR3 is TGTGCCAGCAGCACGGGGACAGGGAATTACAATGAGCAGTTCTTC.

The chain employs TRBV12-3 or TRBV12-4 and TRBJ2-3; 8 bases match TRBD2. The CDR3 consists of 18 residues. V was pared by 1 base and J by 0 bases, with 9 bases of the junction left unmatched. The CDR3 loop is CASSLGLAFQFSTDTQYF. Written as DNA, the CDR3 is TGTGCCAGCAGTTTAGGACTAGCGTTTCAATTTAGCACAGATACGCAGTATTTT.

This clonotype was detected only a few times. Here the CDR3 DNA reads TGTGCCAGCAGTTTGGACGGGGCACTGGGGGGCTACACCTTC. It specifies CASSLDGALGGYTF. This chain uses TRBV12-3 or TRBV12-4 with TRBJ1-2; D may be TRBD1 (5 bases). V was shortened by 3 bases and J by 8 bases, with 16 bases between the two germline ends. The CDR3 length is 14 residues.

This clonotype was counted at least ten times. This chain joins TRBV10-3 and TRBJ2-3; D uncertain. This CDR3 has 11 residues. V lost 6 bases and J lost 6, with 7 bases in between. The germline gives CDR1 ENHRY, CDR2 SYGVKD. CDR3 coding DNA: TGTGCCATCAGGGACGGGGATACGCAGTATTTT. Protein: CAIRDGDTQYF.

V gene TRBV28 combines with J gene TRBJ2-7, with a weak D call TRBD1 (6 bases). The CDR3 length is 13 residues. Germline CDR1 MDHEN, CDR2 SYDVKM. V shed 3 bases and J shed 7 bases, with 13 bases lying between them. The chain's CDR3 is CASSFSTGGEQYV. CDR3 DNA sequence: TGTGCCAGCAGTTTCTCGACAGGTGGGGAGCAGTACGTC.